The 30 T cell receptor beta chains below come from one sample, sequenced in a study of blood T cell repertoires in COVID-19. Only in-frame clones appear in the TCRdb table, and some are missing; sequencing was by immunoSEQ multiplex PCR. The table shows under 55,000 clones, with roughly four fifths occurring only once. The sample comprised peripheral blood. The receptors derive from a human donor in a cohort sampled during active COVID-19.

V is TRBV7-2 and J is TRBJ2-7, with D possibly matching TRBD2 (6 bases). Germline assignment: CDR1 SGHTA and CDR2 FQGNSA. V lost 6 bases and J lost 0, with 12 bases in between. The CDR3 runs to 14 residues. CDR3 loop: CASRSGPSSYEQYF. CDR3 sequence (DNA): TGTGCCAGCAGGAGCGGGCCGAGCTCCTACGAGCAGTACTTC.

Many counts were recorded for this clone. The chain has TRBV28 and TRBJ1-5; 9 positions agree with TRBD1. The V and J ends lost 5 bases and 6 bases, in that order; junction bases with no gene match: 17. The CDR3 contains 18 residues. Germline-derived CDR1 and CDR2 are MDHEN and SYDVKM. The CDR3 here is CASSPRGQGRGFGQPQHF. Written as DNA, the CDR3 is TGTGCCAGCAGTCCCCGAGGACAGGGGAGAGGGTTCGGTCAGCCCCAGCATTTT.

The V and J genes are TRBV19 and TRBJ2-7, with D possibly matching TRBD1 (6 bases). Germline CDR1 reads LNHDA; CDR2 reads SQIVND (reference sequence). The CDR3 length is 13 residues. Trimming pared 4 bases from V and 3 bases from J, leaving 10 bases between. Here the CDR3 DNA reads TGTGCCAGTAGTACGGACAGCCTCTACGAGCAGTACTTC. Its protein is CASSTDSLYEQYF.

This CDR3 is CASSSITGVSNQPQHF. CDR3 DNA: TGTGCCAGTAGTTCGATCACAGGAGTAAGCAATCAGCCCCAGCATTTT. This chain connects TRBV19 to TRBJ1-5; D perhaps matches TRBD1 (5 bases). The CDR3 runs to 16 residues. Germline V gene sequence: CDR1 LNHDA, CDR2 SQIVND (reference sequence). Trimming took off 5 bases at V and 1 base at J, with 15 bases between the two ends.

Of note for this clone: The sample holds other DNA sequences that translate to the same CDR3. The V call is TRBV12-3 or TRBV12-4, the J call TRBJ2-5; D is perhaps TRBD1 (5 bases). CDR3 length: 11 amino acids. V lost 4 bases and J 5 bases, leaving 5 bases between the germline ends. The CDR3 spells CASSSGETQYF. DNA of the CDR3: TGTGCCAGCAGTTCAGGGGAGACCCAGTACTTC.

V gene TRBV10-1 combines with J gene TRBJ1-2; the D gene is possibly TRBD1 (6 bases). CDR3 size: 13 residues. Trimming pared 0 bases from V and 8 bases from J, leaving 10 bases between. CDR1 WNHNN and CDR2 SYGVQD come from the germline V gene (reference sequence). As DNA, the CDR3 is TGCGCCAGCAGTGAGTCGGGGACACCGGGCTACACCTTC. Translated: CASSESGTPGYTF.

V usage is TRBV4-2 and J usage is TRBJ1-3; D is unclear. From germline, CDR1 is LGHNA and CDR2 YNFKEQ. V lost 0 bases and J 6 bases, leaving 9 bases between the germline ends. This CDR3 is built from 14 residues. CDR3 sequence reads: CASSQETQQNTIYF. Written as DNA, the CDR3 is TGTGCCAGCAGCCAAGAAACCCAACAAAACACCATATATTTT.

The chain recombines TRBV2 with TRBJ2-7, with a possible D match to TRBD1 (7 bases). There are 14 residues in the CDR3. Germline loops: CDR1 SNHLY, CDR2 FYNNEI. V was trimmed by 6 bases and J by 4 bases, leaving 16 bases between them. CDR3 residues: CASSRDREVYEQYF. Written as DNA, the CDR3 is TGTGCCAGCAGCCGAGACAGGGAGGTATACGAGCAGTACTTC. Combining the CDR3 with reference TRBV2 and TRBJ2-7 gives the whole variable domain EPEVTQTPSHQVTQMGQEVILRCVPISNHLYFYWYRQILGQKVEFLVSFYNNEISEKSEIFDDQFSVERPDGSNFTLKIRSTKLEDSAMYFCASSRDREVYEQYFGPGTRLTVT.

The chain couples TRBV6-5 to TRBJ2-3, with a tentative D call TRBD2 (6 bases). The CDR3 consists of 15 residues. V lost 6 bases and J 5 bases, leaving 18 bases between the germline ends. CDR1 is MNHEY, CDR2 SVGAGI, per germline. The DNA for the CDR3 is TGTGCCAGCAGGTCAACTAGCTCAATCGGAGATACGCAGTATTTT. It translates to CASRSTSSIGDTQYF.

The rearrangement joins TRBV4-1 to TRBJ2-7, with D possibly being TRBD1 (6 bases). Trimming removed 1 base from V and 7 bases from J, with 17 bases in between. CDR1 is MGHRA and CDR2 is YSYEKL in the germline V gene. This CDR3 has 15 amino acids. DNA of the CDR3: TGCGCCAGCAGCCAAGGTGGGGACACGGGTGGGGAGCAGTACTTC. Translating it yields CASSQGGDTGGEQYF.

J is TRBJ1-5 and V is TRBV19, with 7 bases fitting TRBD1. The J segment lost 0 bases and the V segment lost 5 bases, leaving 7 bases of the junction unmatched. The CDR3 contains 16 residues. In germline, CDR1 is LNHDA, CDR2 SQIVND (reference sequence). The CDR3 coding sequence is TGTGCCAGTAGTCCTCAGGGACAGTATAGCAATCAGCCCCAGCATTTT. It translates to CASSPQGQYSNQPQHF.

The rearrangement joins TRBV5-1 to TRBJ2-7; D might be TRBD2 (6 bases). The V and J ends lost 0 bases and 3 bases respectively, with 13 bases between them. This CDR3 has 15 residues. Germline CDR1 SGHRS, CDR2 YFSETQ. CDR3 sequence reads: CASSLGASVFYEQYF. The CDR3 nucleotides read TGCGCCAGCAGCTTGGGAGCTAGCGTATTCTACGAGCAGTACTTC.

V is TRBV29-1 and J is TRBJ2-2; TRBD1 agrees at 8 bases. Germline trimming cut 2 bases from V and 4 bases from J; bases unmatched to any gene: 6. CDR1 is SQVTM and CDR2 is ANQGSEA in the germline V gene. CDR3 length: 15 residues. The CDR3, as DNA: TGCAGCGTTGAAAAGGCTACAGGGGGCACCGGGGAGCTGTTTTTT. It encodes CSVEKATGGTGELFF.

J is TRBJ2-7 and V is TRBV28, with TRBD2 matching 13 bases. The CDR3 is 20 amino acids. Germline CDR1 is MDHEN and CDR2 is SYDVKM. The junction had 16 bases not matched to a gene; V was cut back by 3 bases and J by 2 bases. CDR3 coding DNA: TGTGCCAGCAGTTTCAGGAGGGGACTCGGACTAGCGGGAGTCCCCTACGAGCAGTACTTC. Translated: CASSFRRGLGLAGVPYEQYF.

This rearrangement joins TRBV19 to TRBJ2-3; 7 bases match TRBD2. The CDR3 totals 16 residues. With 6 bases clipped from V and 4 bases from J, the junction kept 13 bases outside the gene matches. Looked up from germline, CDR1 is LNHDA and CDR2 is SQIVND (reference sequence). The CDR3 nucleotides read TGTGCCAGTAGCCCCGGTGGGACTACAGGACCAGATACGCAGTATTTT. As protein: CASSPGGTTGPDTQYF.

The chain links TRBV5-1 to TRBJ1-2; D is possibly TRBD1 (5 bases). Germline values: CDR1 SGHRS, CDR2 YFSETQ. Trimming took off 0 bases at V and 8 bases at J, with 17 bases between the two ends. The CDR3 extends over 15 amino acids. CDR3 nucleotides: TGCGCCAGCAGCTTGGCCTCGGACGTTCAGGGCGGCTACACCTTC. It is translated as CASSLASDVQGGYTF.

V is TRBV6-6 and J is TRBJ1-1, with D possibly matching TRBD1 (5 bases). Between the trimmed V and J ends, which lost 0 bases and 11 bases, there was a span of 10 bases. The CDR3 is 12 residues long. Germline V CDR1 and CDR2: MNHNY, SVGAGI (reference sequence). CDR3 residues: CASSYSQGTAFF. The CDR3 DNA reads TGTGCCAGCAGTTACTCCCAGGGTACCGCTTTCTTT.

This sequence joins TRBV5-4 and TRBJ2-1, with D unclear. CDR3 length equals 14 residues. Germline CDR1 and CDR2: SGHNT and YYREEE (reference sequence). The germline V and J ends were trimmed by 5 bases and 1 base, with 10 bases remaining between them. The CDR3 DNA reads as TGTGCCAGCAGTTTTCCAGCGTCCTACAATGAGCAGTTCTTC. Protein: CASSFPASYNEQFF.

The genes are TRBV10-2 and TRBJ2-7; the D gene is possibly TRBD1 (6 bases). The CDR3 covers 12 residues. CDR1 is WSHSY and CDR2 is SAAADI in the germline V gene. V was pared by 4 bases and J by 5 bases, with 9 bases between. In DNA form, the CDR3 reads TGCGCCAGCAGTGCGGCAGGGGACGAGCAGTACTTC. Protein product: CASSAAGDEQYF.

The chain combines TRBV5-1 with TRBJ2-2; TRBD1 is a possible D gene (5 bases). CDR1 is SGHRS and CDR2 is YFSETQ in the germline V gene. The CDR3 has 16 amino acids. The germline V and J ends were trimmed by 0 bases and 5 bases, with 14 bases remaining between them. The DNA of the CDR3 is TGCGCCAGCAGCTTGGCGCCAGGGCAGAAGACCGGGGAGCTGTTTTTT. Its translation is CASSLAPGQKTGELFF.

J is TRBJ1-4 and V is TRBV4-3; TRBD1 agrees at 7 bases. This CDR3 has 14 residues. The germline gives CDR1 LGHNA, CDR2 YSLEER. V lost 5 bases, J lost 7 bases, and 7 bases stayed unmatched. The CDR3 nucleotides are TGCGCCAGCAGCTCGGGGACAGAGGGTGAAAAACTGTTTTTT. Residues: CASSSGTEGEKLFF.

V is TRBV12-3 or TRBV12-4 and J is TRBJ2-1; no clear D gene. This CDR3 has 13 residues. Trimming took 2 bases from V and 7 from J, leaving 9 bases between them. In nucleotides, the CDR3 is TGTGCCAGCAGTTTAATTTCACGGAATGAGCAGTTCTTC. Amino acid sequence: CASSLISRNEQFF.

V gene TRBV28 combines with J gene TRBJ2-5, with 8 bases identical to TRBD2. The CDR3 totals 16 residues. Germline CDR1 and CDR2: MDHEN and SYDVKM. Losses at the gene ends were 1 base for V and 4 bases for J; bases not matched to a gene: 8. In nucleotides, the CDR3 is TGTGCCAGCAGTTTATATGGCGGGGGGAGAAGAGAGACCCAGTACTTC. Translation gives CASSLYGGGRRETQYF.

This clone was seen a few times. The chain recombines TRBV2 with TRBJ2-1; 12 bases match TRBD2. This CDR3 is 14 amino acids long. V lost 10 bases and J lost 6; bases outside the gene matches: 7. Germline-derived CDR1 and CDR2 are SNHLY and FYNNEI. In nucleotides, the CDR3 is TGTGCCAACAGCGGGACTAGCGGGTCCAATGAGCAGTTCTTC. Translated, it gives CANSGTSGSNEQFF.

J is TRBJ1-2 and V is TRBV30; D is unresolved. Trimming took 3 bases from V and 3 from J, leaving 8 bases between them. CDR3 length: 12 residues. Germline V gene sequence: CDR1 GTSNPN, CDR2 SVGIG (reference sequence). The CDR3 sequence: CAWSAGHYGYTF. CDR3 DNA: TGTGCCTGGAGCGCGGGCCACTATGGCTACACCTTC.

The genes are TRBV7-9 and TRBJ1-1; D not resolved. V was pared by 8 bases and J by 5 bases, with 9 bases between. The CDR3 spans 11 residues. Per the germline V gene, CDR1 is SEHNR and CDR2 is FQNEAQ (reference sequence). The CDR3, as DNA: TGTGCCAGCCAGATAGCGACTGAAGCTTTCTTT. This encodes CASQIATEAFF.

This clone was observed a few times. V usage is TRBV11-2 and J usage is TRBJ2-7; 9 nucleotides match TRBD2. Looked up from germline, CDR1 is SGHAT and CDR2 is FQNNGV. This CDR3 region has 13 residues. DNA of the CDR3: TGTGCTTCTAATAGGCGGGAGGGGGGAGAGCAGTACTTC. It is translated as CASNRREGGEQYF. The complete variable domain, with remaining parts taken from reference TRBV11-2 and TRBJ2-7, reads EAGVAQSPRYKIIEKRQSVAFWCNPISGHATLYWYQQILGQGPKLLIQFQNNGVVDDSQLPKDRFSAERLKGVDSTLKIQPAKLEDSAVYLCASNRREGGEQYFGPGTRLTVT.

CDR3: CASSLTGVGNQPQHF. As DNA, the CDR3 is TGTGCCAGCAGCTTAACGGGTGTTGGCAATCAGCCCCAGCATTTT. This rearrangement joins TRBV7-9 to TRBJ1-5, with D uncertain. This CDR3 spans 15 amino acids. Between the trimmed V and J ends, which lost 2 bases and 2 bases, there was a span of 10 bases. The germline V gene encodes CDR1 SEHNR and CDR2 FQNEAQ (reference sequence).

This clone has a single count. The chain combines TRBV10-1 with TRBJ2-5; no reliable D call. From germline, CDR1 is WNHNN and CDR2 SYGVQD (reference sequence). V lost 3 bases and J lost 5, with 10 bases in between. The CDR3 consists of 13 residues. The CDR3 DNA sequence: TGCGCCAGCAGTGAACCAGATACGGAGACCCAGTACTTC. Residues: CASSEPDTETQYF.

V gene TRBV5-5 combines with J gene TRBJ2-7; 8 bases are a match to TRBD1. Losses at the gene ends were 4 bases for V and 2 bases for J; bases not matched to a gene: 8. The CDR3 is made up of 15 amino acids. The germline gives CDR1 SGHKS, CDR2 YYEKEE (reference sequence). The chain's CDR3 is CASSPGTGIAYEQYF. The CDR3, as DNA: TGTGCCAGCAGCCCTGGGACAGGAATTGCCTACGAGCAGTACTTC.